This T cell receptor beta chain was recorded in a study of identical twins. This CDR3 region has 15 residues. V was cut by 1 base and J by 4 bases, with 14 bases left in between. Germline V lookup: CDR1 DFQATT, CDR2 SNEGSKA (reference sequence). TCRdb reprocessed the 5' RACE reads via MiXCR and lists one record per CDR3 protein. The sample records 350,000 to 500,000 distinct CDR3 sequences, approximately 17% being singletons. Ten or more counts support this clonotype. This chain uses TRBV20-1 with TRBJ1-5, with D uncertain. The specimen sequenced was naive T cells sorted from blood. This TCR was sampled from a man aged 50 or older in good health. Written as DNA, the CDR3 is TGCAGTGCTAGAGGAGACCCGGTCCTTAATCAGCCCCAGCATTTT. This sequence encodes CSARGDPVLNQPQHF.